The T cell receptor beta chain described here comes from a study of Graves' ophthalmopathy and Graves' hyperthyroidism. Study findings and constraints: A model of 13 signatures distinguished ophthalmopathy from stable hyperthyroidism at around 90% sensitivity and roughly 81% specificity. This model predicted ophthalmopathy progression (sensitivity roughly 70%, specificity about 72%).

The TCR beta CDR3 regions underwent amplification from RNA transcripts. The first round was an RT-PCR with HTBI primers, and the second round was a multiplex PCR. TCRdb redid the calling of the multiplex PCR reads with MiXCR, one entry per CDR3 protein. The sample gives about 210,000 distinct CDR3 sequences, under 30% of which show up once; 9.1% is in the top ten. To note about this clonotype: The antigen remains unidentified.

Diagnosis was based on clinical symptoms, serum thyroxine, TRAb, thyroid ultrasound and orbital computed tomography. This CDR3 is 14 amino acids long. CDR1 and CDR2 from the germline V gene are MDHEN and SYDVKM. Between the trimmed V and J ends, which lost 8 bases and 7 bases, there was a span of 17 bases. Specimen: peripheral blood. The sequence was collected from a man aged 50-59 years with Graves' ophthalmopathy. The genes are TRBV28 and TRBJ2-2; D call uncertain. The CDR3 loop reads CASGLWGGGGELFF. The CDR3 DNA follows: TGTGCCAGCGGTCTATGGGGTGGTGGCGGGGAGCTGTTTTTT.